These 28 T cell receptor beta chains originate from one sample sequenced in a study of brain metastases from non-small cell lung cancer. Some clones are missing from TCRdb's copy, which holds only in-frame ones; the method was immunoSEQ multiplex PCR. There are approximately 2,000 clones in the sample; about 90% occur only once, and 3.5% to 5.5% lies in the top ten. The sequenced sample consisted of primary lung tumor tissue. Receptor source: a donor aged 40 or over with non-small cell lung cancer.

A single count supports this clone. This chain connects TRBV24-1 to TRBJ2-5; D gene uncertain. The CDR3 has 13 residues. CDR1 and CDR2 from the germline V gene are KGHDR and SFDVKD. V was pared by 1 base and J by 4 bases, with 6 bases between. The CDR3 is CATSDFKGETQYF. As DNA, the CDR3 is TGTGCCACCAGTGATTTTAAGGGAGAGACCCAGTACTTC.

This clone was seen once. The chain joins TRBV19 to TRBJ2-5, with 7 bases fitting TRBD2. The CDR3 contains 15 residues. Germline CDR1 is LNHDA and CDR2 is SQIVND (reference sequence). With 4 bases clipped from V and 3 bases from J, the junction kept 8 bases outside the gene matches. The CDR3 loop is CASSTGTIRKETQYF. The DNA for the CDR3 is TGTGCCAGTAGTACCGGGACTATTCGTAAAGAGACCCAGTACTTC.

The rearrangement uses TRBV6-1 and TRBJ1-4; a weak D match, TRBD1 (6 bases). The CDR3 loop spans 15 amino acids. V shed 0 bases and J shed 8 bases, with 13 bases lying between them. Germline V gene sequence: CDR1 MNHNS, CDR2 SASEGT. The CDR3 region is CASSEARGGVEKLFF. CDR3 nucleotide sequence: TGTGCCAGCAGTGAAGCTAGGGGGGGGGTAGAAAAACTGTTTTTT.

Comment on this clone: Other nucleotide sequences in the sample specify the same CDR3. This chain joins TRBV19 and TRBJ1-2, with D possibly being TRBD1 (5 bases). Germline CDR1 reads LNHDA; CDR2 reads SQIVND (reference sequence). V shed 3 bases and J shed 8 bases, with 19 bases lying between them. The CDR3 has 15 residues. This CDR3 reads CASSISARDGRGYTF. CDR3 nucleotide sequence: TGTGCCAGTAGTATTTCCGCCCGGGACGGAAGAGGCTACACCTTC.

This clone was observed a single time. The rearrangement joins TRBV18 to TRBJ1-1; D uncertain. V gave up 4 bases and J gave up 3 bases, with 9 bases separating them. The CDR3 is made up of 13 amino acids. Germline CDR1 and CDR2: KGHSH and LQKENI. The CDR3 nucleotides are TGTGCCAGCTCACAAGGACGAGACACTGAAGCTTTCTTT. This encodes CASSQGRDTEAFF.

The rearrangement joins TRBV3-1 (or the pseudogene TRBV3-2) to TRBJ2-1; 9 nucleotides align to TRBD2. Losses at the gene ends were 1 base for V and 3 bases for J; bases not matched to a gene: 7. From germline, CDR1 is LGHDT and CDR2 YNNKEL (reference sequence). The CDR3 is 17 residues long. CDR3 sequence reads: CASSQGSSGAYYNEQFF. CDR3 sequence (DNA): TGTGCCAGCAGCCAAGGGTCTAGCGGGGCCTACTACAATGAGCAGTTCTTC.

V and J are TRBV4-1 and TRBJ2-7; TRBD2 aligns across 8 bases. Germline trimming cut 0 bases from V and 4 bases from J; bases unmatched to any gene: 5. CDR3 length: 15 amino acids. Germline CDR1 MGHRA, CDR2 YSYEKL. The CDR3 spells CASSQDPAGAYEQYF. For the CDR3, the DNA is TGCGCCAGCAGCCAAGATCCAGCGGGGGCATACGAGCAGTACTTC.

This clone was observed once. The gene calls are TRBV4-1 and TRBJ1-6, with unresolved D. Trimming cost V 1 base and J 9 bases, with 7 bases left between them. CDR1 is MGHRA, CDR2 YSYEKL, per germline. The CDR3 covers 13 residues. CDR3 DNA: TGCGCCAGCAGCCAAGGCCCCGCTTCACCCCTCCACTTT. This translates into CASSQGPASPLHF.

The CDR3 coding sequence is TGTGCCAGTTCTAGCGGGGGGACCTACGAGCAGTACTTC. Translated: CASSSGGTYEQYF. This chain uses TRBV19 with TRBJ2-7, with TRBD2 identical over 11 bases. Germline V lookup: CDR1 LNHDA, CDR2 SQIVND (reference sequence). CDR3 length: 13 residues. V gave up 8 bases and J gave up 2 bases; unmatched junction bases: 2.

In this sample, this clone turned up a few times. The rearrangement uses TRBV12-3 or TRBV12-4 and TRBJ2-2; D perhaps matches TRBD2 (5 bases). V was shortened by 6 bases and J by 6 bases, with 11 bases between the two germline ends. This CDR3 is built from 13 residues. For the CDR3, the DNA is TGTGCCAGCAGCCCGGGGTTGGCCGGGGAGCTGTTTTTT. It specifies CASSPGLAGELFF.

The CDR3 loop is CASSYGVPYEQYF. The CDR3 nucleotides read TGTGCCAGCAGTTATGGGGTTCCCTACGAGCAGTACTTC. The chain links TRBV6-5 to TRBJ2-7, with no clear D. This CDR3 comprises 13 residues. Germline CDR1 reads MNHEY; CDR2 reads SVGAGI. The V gene lost 3 bases and the J gene lost 2 bases, with 8 bases spanning the gap.

The chain is built from TRBV2 and TRBJ1-1; no definite D call. This CDR3 has 12 residues. Trimming took off 7 bases at V and 4 bases at J, with 10 bases between the two ends. Germline lookup yields CDR1 SNHLY and CDR2 FYNNEI. In nucleotides, the CDR3 is TGTGCCAGCAAAGGGTTAAGCACTGAAGCTTTCTTT. Translating it yields CASKGLSTEAFF.

V gene TRBV6-5 combines with J gene TRBJ1-1; 10 positions match TRBD1. The CDR3 spans 15 residues. With 6 bases clipped from V and 5 bases from J, the junction kept 9 bases outside the gene matches. Germline CDR1 reads MNHEY; CDR2 reads SVGAGI. The CDR3 bases are TGTGCCAGCAGAGATAGAGACAGGGGGCCAACTGAAGCTTTCTTT. Its protein product is CASRDRDRGPTEAFF.

The count of this clone is one. This chain uses TRBV5-1 with TRBJ1-1; D ambiguous. The CDR3 covers 15 residues. Germline-derived CDR1 and CDR2 are SGHRS and YFSETQ. V lost 5 bases to trimming and J lost 0 bases, with 14 bases between them. The CDR3 nucleotides are TGCGCCAGCAGTCCGGGAAGTGGTCTGAACACTGAAGCTTTCTTT. The encoded protein is CASSPGSGLNTEAFF.

The chain employs TRBV6-5 and TRBJ2-1; tentatively, D is TRBD1 or TRBD2 (5 bases each). V lost 6 bases and J 0 bases, leaving 12 bases between the germline ends. This CDR3 region has 15 residues. CDR1 is MNHEY and CDR2 is SVGAGI in the germline V gene. CDR3 protein: CASSVGRSSYNEQFF. In DNA form, the CDR3 reads TGTGCCAGCAGCGTGGGACGCAGCTCCTACAATGAGCAGTTCTTC.

Comment on this clone: Relative to the germline gene, one junction end is altered; a read error may explain this. The chain is built from TRBV3-1 (or the pseudogene TRBV3-2) and TRBJ2-1, with D possibly being TRBD2 (5 bases). This CDR3 has 16 amino acids. In germline, CDR1 is LGHDT, CDR2 YNNKEL (reference sequence). DNA of the CDR3: TGTGCCAGCAGCCAAGTGGAGGTCGGGCCCTATAATGAGCAGTTCTTC. Its protein is CASSQVEVGPYNEQFF.

V usage is TRBV29-1 and J usage is TRBJ1-1, with unresolved D. V lost 6 bases and J lost 0, with 14 bases in between. The germline gives CDR1 SQVTM, CDR2 ANQGSEA. CDR3 length: 14 amino acids. CDR3: CSVTRSRVNTEAFF. The CDR3 DNA sequence: TGCAGCGTCACCCGATCCCGAGTGAACACTGAAGCTTTCTTT.

V gene TRBV12-5 combines with J gene TRBJ1-4, with TRBD1 matching 11 bases. The V gene end was trimmed by 5 bases and the J gene end by 4 bases; junction bases not matched to a gene: 3. Looked up from germline, CDR1 is LGHNT and CDR2 is FRNRAP. The CDR3 is 15 amino acids. CDR3 sequence: CASGLGTGGNEKLFF. CDR3 in DNA: TGTGCTAGTGGTCTAGGGACAGGGGGTAATGAAAAACTGTTTTTT. The whole variable domain, filled in from reference TRBV12-5 and TRBJ1-4, reads DARVTQTPRHKVTEMGQEVTMRCQPILGHNTVFWYRQTMMQGLELLAYFRNRAPLDDSGMPKDRFSAEMPDATLATLKIQPSEPRDSAVYFCASGLGTGGNEKLFFGSGTQLSVL.

The chain combines TRBV12-5 with TRBJ1-2; D gene ambiguous. Germline lookup yields CDR1 LGHNT and CDR2 FRNRAP. V lost 1 base and J lost 8, with 8 bases in between. This CDR3 has 12 residues. The CDR3 DNA follows: TGTGCTAGTGGTTTGGACAGCTCGGGCTACACCTTC. It yields the protein CASGLDSSGYTF.

The chain uses TRBV29-1 and TRBJ2-7, with TRBD2 as a possible D gene (6 bases). Germline CDR1 SQVTM, CDR2 ANQGSEA. The V gene lost 7 bases and the J gene lost 6 bases, with 13 bases spanning the gap. The CDR3 is 11 residues long. The CDR3 protein is CSARLVGEQYF. The CDR3 DNA is TGCAGCGCGAGACTAGTTGGCGAGCAGTACTTC.

The chain employs TRBV18 and TRBJ1-3, with 7 bases lining up with TRBD1. This CDR3 region has 16 residues. The germline V gene encodes CDR1 KGHSH and CDR2 LQKENI. V gave up 5 bases and J gave up 1 base; unmatched junction bases: 8. The CDR3 region is CASSTTGGQSGNTIYF. The CDR3 bases are TGTGCCAGCTCAACAACGGGGGGACAGTCTGGAAACACCATATATTTT.

This sequence joins TRBV28 and TRBJ1-5; D is perhaps TRBD1 (5 bases). V was trimmed by 8 bases and J by 11 bases, leaving 16 bases between them. The CDR3 covers 12 residues. Germline V lookup: CDR1 MDHEN, CDR2 SYDVKM. The CDR3 nucleotides read TGTGCCAGCTGGGGACGGGTCGAAGCCCAGCATTTT. It specifies CASWGRVEAQHF. Based on the CDR3 plus reference TRBV28 and TRBJ1-5, the full variable domain is DVKVTQSSRYLVKRTGEKVFLECVQDMDHENMFWYRQDPGLGLRLIYFSYDVKMKEKGDIPEGYSVSREKKERFSLILESASTNQTSMYLCASWGRVEAQHFGDGTRLSIL.

Remarks on this clone: Being one base from a much bigger clone, this may be a read error. The identical CDR3 is also encoded by other nucleotide sequences in the sample. The chain employs TRBV6-5 and TRBJ2-3; D is possibly TRBD1 or TRBD2 (6 bases each). This CDR3 spans 13 amino acids. CDR1 is MNHEY, CDR2 SVGAGI, per germline. Trimming stripped 7 bases from V and 2 bases from J, with 10 bases between. The CDR3 sequence: CASKGGNTDTQYF. Here the CDR3 DNA reads TGTGCCAGCAAGGGGGGAAACACAGATACGCAGTATTTT.

J is TRBJ2-2 and V is TRBV12-3 or TRBV12-4; D is unclear. Trimming pared 7 bases from V and 4 bases from J, leaving 7 bases between. CDR3 length: 12 residues. This CDR3 reads CASNRFTGELFF. CDR3 in DNA: TGTGCCAGCAATAGGTTCACCGGGGAGCTGTTTTTT.

About this clone: One end of the junction does not line up with germline, which may come from a read error. The chain carries TRBV6-5 and TRBJ2-1, with 9 bases matching TRBD1. The germline V gene encodes CDR1 MNHEY and CDR2 SVGAGI. This CDR3 has 15 residues. The CDR3, as DNA: TGTGCCAGCAGTTACAGGGACAGGGTAGGCAATAAGCAGTTCTTC. It is translated as CASSYRDRVGNKQFF.

The chain has TRBV6-5 and TRBJ2-5; TRBD1 might be the D (5 bases). Germline V gene lookup returns CDR1 MNHEY and CDR2 SVGAGI. V dropped 0 bases and J dropped 4 bases, with 9 bases sitting between them. The CDR3 is 14 residues long. The DNA of the CDR3 is TGTGCCAGCAGTTACTCGTTCAGGGTAGAGACCCAGTACTTC. Its translation is CASSYSFRVETQYF.

This rearrangement joins TRBV18 to TRBJ2-7; TRBD2 agrees at 7 bases. The trim removed 3 bases at V and 1 base at J, leaving 3 bases unmatched. This CDR3 is 14 amino acids long. Germline V gene lookup returns CDR1 KGHSH and CDR2 LQKENI. The CDR3 region is CASSPPGGSYEQYF. CDR3 DNA sequence: TGTGCCAGCTCACCCCCGGGAGGATCCTACGAGCAGTACTTC.

This chain connects TRBV18 to TRBJ1-3; TRBD1 aligns across 7 bases. Germline V lookup: CDR1 KGHSH, CDR2 LQKENI. The CDR3 consists of 17 residues. The J segment lost 0 bases and the V segment lost 1 base, leaving 6 bases of the junction unmatched. CDR3: CASSPQQGQSSGNTIYF. The DNA for the CDR3 is TGTGCCAGCTCACCACAACAGGGACAGAGCTCTGGAAACACCATATATTTT.